This T cell receptor beta chain is drawn from a study of regulatory T cells in long-lasting Graves disease. Study-level results: Persistent disease preferred TRBV28, TRBJ1-2 and TRBJ2-5; new disease, TRBV20-1 and TRBJ2-1.

For this clonotype: Its target is not known.

The V gene lost 5 bases and the J gene lost 2 bases, with 8 bases spanning the gap. The V gene's germline CDR1 is SGHTA and CDR2 FQGNSA. The CDR3 consists of 13 residues. This sample's time point: persistent/refractory GD, antithyroid drugs over 5 years with positive TRAb. Preparation of the TCR library used RNA extracted from PBMCs. CDR3-region Arm-PCR and iRepertoire HTBI primers produced the TCR beta libraries. Per the study methods: Analysis of the samples identified roughly 62 TRBV and 14 TRBJ segments. Each CDR3 protein is one row after TCRdb ran MiXCR on the multiplex PCR reads. TCRdb, rather than the study authors, made the V and J calls. The profile covers about 460,000 distinct CDR3 sequences, with around a fifth appearing a single time and over 10% taken by the ten largest.

J is TRBJ2-3 and V is TRBV7-2; unclear D gene. Sequenced here: peripheral blood mononuclear cells (PBMCs), sampled when the disease was refractory, from a patient treated with antithyroid drugs. This receptor was identified in a female donor with Graves disease. CDR3 DNA: TGTGCCAGCAGCCAACCTTCCACAGATACGCAGTATTTT. It specifies CASSQPSTDTQYF.